Sequencing of this T cell receptor (beta chain) was carried out in a study of blood T cell repertoires in COVID-19. Authors' methods: By means of reference gene primer amplification, nucleated cell counts were estimated. Produced via immunoSEQ multiplex PCR; TCRdb's table is partial and in-frame only. D and trimming were read from the DNA, whereas the V and J calls and clone size are those reported in that table. This table holds under 150,000 clones, 84% found once. The CDR3 runs 15 residues. The J segment lost 3 bases and the V segment lost 5 bases, leaving 8 bases of the junction unmatched. Germline CDR1 and CDR2: LNHDA and SQIVND (reference sequence).

This TCR came from a human donor in a cohort sampled during active COVID-19. The chain uses TRBV19 and TRBJ2-7; 9 bases align to TRBD1. Sequenced material: peripheral blood. The CDR3 region is CASSPGTGIHYEQYF. The CDR3 DNA follows: TGTGCCAGTAGTCCAGGGACAGGGATCCACTACGAGCAGTACTTC.